This T cell receptor (beta chain) stems from a study of tumour-infiltrating T cells in Burkitt lymphoma. Study-level findings and limits: Public clonotypes, several, appeared across numerous Burkitt lymphoma patients.

About this clone: Its antigen is unknown.

Here immunoSEQ multiplex PCR was the method, and the copy in TCRdb shows in-frame clones only, minus some. The sample has about 1,300 clones; around 84% are singletons. The J segment lost 5 bases and the V segment lost 0 bases, leaving 9 bases of the junction unmatched. The CDR3 consists of 16 residues. Per the germline V gene, CDR1 is SGHRS and CDR2 is YFSETQ. The sample was tumor tissue. The clonotype was recovered from a human donor with Burkitt lymphoma. This chain links TRBV5-1 with TRBJ2-5; 8 bases align to TRBD2. CDR3 nucleotide sequence: TGCGCCAGCAGCTTGGACGGGGGGGCCGAGGATGAGACCCAGTACTTC. It encodes CASSLDGGAEDETQYF.